This paragraph reports one TCR beta chain. This sample also contains other DNA sequences that code for the same CDR3. This record belongs to a study of blood T cell repertoires in COVID-19. As for the study in general: Acute-phase and convalescent COVID-19 samples originated in the United States, Italy and Spain. T cells, B-cell-depleted T cells, or PBMCs supplied cDNA or gDNA.

This CDR3 comprises 13 residues. V shed 4 bases, J shed 5 bases, and the junction held 3 bases outside the gene matches. The germline CDR1 and CDR2 sequences are KGHSH and LQKENI. Libraries were prepared by immunoSEQ multiplex PCR; TCRdb keeps only in-frame clonotypes and omits some of them. The sample shows approximately 270,000 clones, nearly 90% of them seen only once. The chain couples TRBV18 to TRBJ1-2, with 8 bases lining up with TRBD1. The source of this sequence is a man aged 18-30 years with active or convalescent COVID-19. Material: peripheral blood. The CDR3 loop is CASSQGQDYGYTF. DNA of the CDR3: TGTGCCAGCTCACAGGGACAGGATTATGGCTACACCTTC.